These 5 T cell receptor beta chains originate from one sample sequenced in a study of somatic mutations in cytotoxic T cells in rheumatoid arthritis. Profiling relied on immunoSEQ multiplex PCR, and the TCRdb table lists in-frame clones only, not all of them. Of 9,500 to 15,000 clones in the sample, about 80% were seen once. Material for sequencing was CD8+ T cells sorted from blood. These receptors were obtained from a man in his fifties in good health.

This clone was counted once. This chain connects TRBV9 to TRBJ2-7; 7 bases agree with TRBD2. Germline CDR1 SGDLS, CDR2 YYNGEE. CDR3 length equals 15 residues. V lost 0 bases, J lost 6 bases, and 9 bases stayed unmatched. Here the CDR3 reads CASSVEAAGELEQYF. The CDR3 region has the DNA TGTGCCAGCAGCGTAGAGGCCGCGGGGGAACTCGAGCAGTACTTC. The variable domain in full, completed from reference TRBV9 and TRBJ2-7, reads DSGVTQTPKHLITATGQRVTLRCSPRSGDLSVYWYQQSLDQGLQFLIQYYNGEERAKGNILERFSAQQFPDLHSELNLSSLELGDSALYFCASSVEAAGELEQYFGPGTRLTVT.

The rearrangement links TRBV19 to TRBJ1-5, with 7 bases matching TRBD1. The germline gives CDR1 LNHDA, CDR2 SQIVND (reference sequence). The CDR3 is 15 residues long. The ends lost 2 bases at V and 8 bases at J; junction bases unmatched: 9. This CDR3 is CASSIRGDSLEPQHF. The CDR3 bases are TGTGCCAGTAGTATAAGGGGGGACAGCTTGGAGCCCCAGCATTTT.

In nucleotides, the CDR3 is TGTGCCATCCAGGAGGCGGGGGACCATCGGTCAGGGGAGCTGTTTTTT. This encodes CAIQEAGDHRSGELFF. The rearrangement uses TRBV10-3 and TRBJ2-2; 7 bases line up with TRBD2. V trimming: 8 bases; J trimming: 8 bases; junction bases outside the gene matches: 17. This CDR3 region has 16 residues. CDR1 and CDR2 (germline): ENHRY, SYGVKD.

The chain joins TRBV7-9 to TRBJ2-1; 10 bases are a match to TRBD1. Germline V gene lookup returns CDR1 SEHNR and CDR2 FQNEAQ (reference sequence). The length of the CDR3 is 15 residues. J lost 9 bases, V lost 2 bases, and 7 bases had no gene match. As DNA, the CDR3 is TGTGCCAGCAGCTTACCGGAGACAGGGGGCGGTGAGCAGTTCTTC. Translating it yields CASSLPETGGGEQFF.

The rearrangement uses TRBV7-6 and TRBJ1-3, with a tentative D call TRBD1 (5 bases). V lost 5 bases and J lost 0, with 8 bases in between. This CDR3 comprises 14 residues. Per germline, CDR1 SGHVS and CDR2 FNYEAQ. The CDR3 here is CASSKDTSGNTIYF. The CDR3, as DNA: TGTGCCAGCAGCAAGGACACCTCTGGAAACACCATATATTTT.